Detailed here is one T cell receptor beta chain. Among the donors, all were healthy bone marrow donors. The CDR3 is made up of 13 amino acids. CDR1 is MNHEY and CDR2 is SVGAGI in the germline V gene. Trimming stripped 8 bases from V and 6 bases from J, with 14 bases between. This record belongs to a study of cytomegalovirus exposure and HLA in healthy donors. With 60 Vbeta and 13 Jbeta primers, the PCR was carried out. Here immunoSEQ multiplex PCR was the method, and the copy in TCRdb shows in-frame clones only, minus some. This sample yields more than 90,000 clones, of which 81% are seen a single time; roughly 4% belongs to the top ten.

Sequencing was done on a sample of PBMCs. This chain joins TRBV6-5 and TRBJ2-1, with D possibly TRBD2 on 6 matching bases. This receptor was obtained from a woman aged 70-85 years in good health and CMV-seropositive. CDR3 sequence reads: CASGTSWSNEQFF. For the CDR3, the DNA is TGTGCCAGCGGTACTAGCTGGAGCAATGAGCAGTTCTTC.